These 14 T cell receptor beta chains share one sample of origin, sequenced in a study of cytomegalovirus exposure and HLA in healthy donors. The PCR ran on 60 Vbeta and 13 Jbeta primers. Measured with immunoSEQ multiplex PCR; TCRdb has only the in-frame clones, and not every one. This repertoire shows just under 95,000 clones, around 85% found once; its top ten account for about 1.2%. The sample taken for sequencing was PBMCs. All receptors come from a girl under 10 years old in good health and CMV-seropositive.

The V and J genes are TRBV7-9 and TRBJ2-7; D call uncertain. CDR3 size: 12 residues. The V end lost 1 base, the J end lost 4 bases, and 5 bases lay between the germline ends. Germline loops: CDR1 SEHNR, CDR2 FQNEAQ (reference sequence). CDR3 sequence (DNA): TGTGCCAGCAGCTTAGTGTCTTACGAGCAGTACTTC. This gives the protein CASSLVSYEQYF.

About this clone: At the DNA level, this CDR3 is encoded by other sequences in the same sample as well. The chain recombines TRBV9 with TRBJ2-3; the match to TRBD2 covers 7 bases. The trim removed 0 bases at V and 0 bases at J, leaving 1 base unmatched. CDR3 length: 15 amino acids. The germline CDR1 and CDR2 sequences are SGDLS and YYNGEE. For the CDR3, the DNA is TGTGCCAGCAGCGTAGCCGGGGGGAGCACAGATACGCAGTATTTT. Translating gives CASSVAGGSTDTQYF.

This clone appeared a single time. This sequence joins TRBV27 and TRBJ2-7, with 9 bases identical to TRBD2. The germline gives CDR1 MNHEY, CDR2 SMNVEV (reference sequence). Trimming removed 5 bases from V and 3 bases from J; junction bases left unmatched: 5. CDR3 length equals 14 residues. For the CDR3, the DNA is TGTGCCAGCAGTCGGACGACTAGCGGCTACGAGCAGTACTTC. Translated, it gives CASSRTTSGYEQYF.

This clone was recorded many times. The CDR3 DNA sequence: TGTGCCAGCAGTGAGGAAGGCGGGAGTGGTAGGGAGACCCAGTACTTC. Protein: CASSEEGGSGRETQYF. This chain uses TRBV6-4 with TRBJ2-5; 7 positions match TRBD2. V was pared by 3 bases and J by 5 bases, with 12 bases of the junction left unmatched. Germline CDR1 reads MRHNA; CDR2 reads SNTAGT. The CDR3 length is 16 residues.

The V gene is TRBV6-5, the J gene TRBJ1-1, with D uncertain. Trimming shortened V by 6 bases and J by 1 base, and 9 bases separated the two germline ends. This CDR3 comprises 13 residues. In germline, CDR1 is MNHEY, CDR2 SVGAGI. The CDR3 reads CASSRVKNTEAFF. For the CDR3, the DNA is TGTGCCAGCAGCCGAGTGAAGAACACTGAAGCTTTCTTT.

This chain uses TRBV4-3 with TRBJ1-4, with 7 bases aligning to TRBD1. V lost 4 bases and J lost 5; bases outside the gene matches: 7. Germline V lookup: CDR1 LGHNA, CDR2 YSLEER. The CDR3 loop spans 15 amino acids. The CDR3 bases are TGCGCCAGCAGCCCGAGGACAGGCCAAAATGAAAAACTGTTTTTT. Its translation: CASSPRTGQNEKLFF.

The genes are TRBV14 and TRBJ2-7; D is unclear. V gave up 1 base and J gave up 5 bases, with 15 bases separating them. The germline gives CDR1 SGHDN, CDR2 FVKESK. The CDR3 spans 15 residues. The CDR3: CASSQGSSSGDEQYF. The CDR3, as DNA: TGTGCCAGCAGCCAAGGCTCGAGTTCCGGTGACGAGCAGTACTTC.

This rearrangement joins TRBV27 to TRBJ1-1; D gene unclear. V lost 4 bases to trimming and J lost 7 bases, with 7 bases between them. CDR1 and CDR2 from the germline V gene are MNHEY and SMNVEV (reference sequence). This CDR3 spans 11 amino acids. CDR3 nucleotides: TGTGCCAGCAGTTCCCCACATGAAGCTTTCTTT. Translated: CASSSPHEAFF.

This chain connects TRBV6-1 to TRBJ2-5, with D possibly matching TRBD1 (7 bases). This CDR3 comprises 15 residues. Germline CDR1 reads MNHNS; CDR2 reads SASEGT. V lost 4 bases and J lost 5, with 17 bases in between. For the CDR3, the DNA is TGTGCCAGCAGTGGATGGAGGGGGCCGGGGGAGACCCAGTACTTC. This gives the protein CASSGWRGPGETQYF.

The V and J genes are TRBV9 and TRBJ1-1, with a weak D call TRBD1 (5 bases). Trimming removed 2 bases at V and 8 bases at J, with 19 bases between. Germline V lookup: CDR1 SGDLS, CDR2 YYNGEE. The CDR3 covers 15 residues. The CDR3 loop reads CASSVFRDSPQEAFF. CDR3 nucleotides: TGTGCCAGCAGCGTGTTCCGGGACTCACCTCAGGAAGCTTTCTTT.

The CDR3 sequence is CASRGLAGASTGELFF. The CDR3 region has the DNA TGCGCCAGCAGGGGACTAGCGGGAGCAAGTACCGGGGAGCTGTTTTTT. The chain carries TRBV10-2 and TRBJ2-2, with 14 positions matching TRBD2. Germline lookup yields CDR1 WSHSY and CDR2 SAAADI. V gave up 6 bases and J gave up 5 bases; unmatched junction bases: 5. The CDR3 spans 16 residues.

The chain couples TRBV30 to TRBJ2-5, with TRBD2 identical over 10 bases. The CDR3 consists of 15 residues. From germline, CDR1 is GTSNPN and CDR2 SVGIG (reference sequence). With 2 bases clipped from V and 3 bases from J, the junction kept 6 bases outside the gene matches. In DNA form, the CDR3 reads TGTGCCTGGAGTCTCGGACTAGCGGATAAAGAGACCCAGTACTTC. Translated, it gives CAWSLGLADKETQYF.

The genes are TRBV28 and TRBJ2-1; tentatively, D is TRBD2 (5 bases). Germline V gene sequence: CDR1 MDHEN, CDR2 SYDVKM. The CDR3 extends over 13 amino acids. Trimming left V 3 bases short and J 7 bases short, with 10 bases between. The CDR3 loop is CASSFRGMNEQFF. The CDR3 region has the DNA TGTGCCAGCAGTTTCCGGGGTATGAATGAGCAGTTCTTC.

The chain recombines TRBV7-2 with TRBJ1-1; 12 positions match TRBD1. V gave up 1 base and J gave up 7 bases; unmatched junction bases: 4. CDR1 is SGHTA and CDR2 is FQGNSA in the germline V gene. The CDR3 sequence is 15 residues long. The CDR3 here is CASSLGGQGANEAFF. The CDR3 DNA reads TGTGCCAGCAGCTTAGGGGGACAGGGGGCGAATGAAGCTTTCTTT.